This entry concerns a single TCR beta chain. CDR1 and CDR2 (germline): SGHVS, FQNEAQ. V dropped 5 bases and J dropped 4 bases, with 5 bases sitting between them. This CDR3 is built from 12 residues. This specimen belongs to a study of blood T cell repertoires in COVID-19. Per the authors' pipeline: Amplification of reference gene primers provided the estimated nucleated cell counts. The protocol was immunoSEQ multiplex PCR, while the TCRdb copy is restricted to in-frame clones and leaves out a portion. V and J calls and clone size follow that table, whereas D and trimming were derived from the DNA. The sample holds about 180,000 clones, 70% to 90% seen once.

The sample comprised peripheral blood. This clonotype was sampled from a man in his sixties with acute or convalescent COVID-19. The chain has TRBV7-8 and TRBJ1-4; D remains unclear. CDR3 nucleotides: TGTGCCAGCAGCCGATATAATGAAAAACTGTTTTTT. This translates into CASSRYNEKLFF.